The present TCR beta chain was sequenced within a study of blood T cell repertoires in COVID-19. Study in general: Sites across the United States, Italy and Spain contributed samples from acute and convalescent COVID-19. T cells, B-cell-depleted T cells, or PBMCs supplied cDNA or gDNA.

Patients at the Seattle site were enrolled during active infection and followed longitudinally. Under the authors' procedure: Nucleated cell counts were estimated from reference gene primer amplification. Clones were sequenced by immunoSEQ multiplex PCR, and TCRdb holds only the in-frame ones, with some missing. Clonal size and the V and J genes are those of that table, whereas D and trimming came from the DNA. Of approximately 170,000 clones detected, roughly 80% appear once; the ten largest clones hold 13% to 15%. This clone has only one observation. The source is a woman in her sixties or seventies with COVID-19, enrolled during active disease. What was sequenced was peripheral blood.

This chain's CDR3 is CASSLGREDEQYF. The DNA of the CDR3 is TGTGCCAGCAGTTTGGGCAGGGAGGACGAGCAGTACTTC. The chain couples TRBV12-3 or TRBV12-4 to TRBJ2-7, with D maybe TRBD2 (6 bases). This CDR3 is built from 13 residues. V was trimmed by 3 bases and J by 5 bases, leaving 11 bases between them.